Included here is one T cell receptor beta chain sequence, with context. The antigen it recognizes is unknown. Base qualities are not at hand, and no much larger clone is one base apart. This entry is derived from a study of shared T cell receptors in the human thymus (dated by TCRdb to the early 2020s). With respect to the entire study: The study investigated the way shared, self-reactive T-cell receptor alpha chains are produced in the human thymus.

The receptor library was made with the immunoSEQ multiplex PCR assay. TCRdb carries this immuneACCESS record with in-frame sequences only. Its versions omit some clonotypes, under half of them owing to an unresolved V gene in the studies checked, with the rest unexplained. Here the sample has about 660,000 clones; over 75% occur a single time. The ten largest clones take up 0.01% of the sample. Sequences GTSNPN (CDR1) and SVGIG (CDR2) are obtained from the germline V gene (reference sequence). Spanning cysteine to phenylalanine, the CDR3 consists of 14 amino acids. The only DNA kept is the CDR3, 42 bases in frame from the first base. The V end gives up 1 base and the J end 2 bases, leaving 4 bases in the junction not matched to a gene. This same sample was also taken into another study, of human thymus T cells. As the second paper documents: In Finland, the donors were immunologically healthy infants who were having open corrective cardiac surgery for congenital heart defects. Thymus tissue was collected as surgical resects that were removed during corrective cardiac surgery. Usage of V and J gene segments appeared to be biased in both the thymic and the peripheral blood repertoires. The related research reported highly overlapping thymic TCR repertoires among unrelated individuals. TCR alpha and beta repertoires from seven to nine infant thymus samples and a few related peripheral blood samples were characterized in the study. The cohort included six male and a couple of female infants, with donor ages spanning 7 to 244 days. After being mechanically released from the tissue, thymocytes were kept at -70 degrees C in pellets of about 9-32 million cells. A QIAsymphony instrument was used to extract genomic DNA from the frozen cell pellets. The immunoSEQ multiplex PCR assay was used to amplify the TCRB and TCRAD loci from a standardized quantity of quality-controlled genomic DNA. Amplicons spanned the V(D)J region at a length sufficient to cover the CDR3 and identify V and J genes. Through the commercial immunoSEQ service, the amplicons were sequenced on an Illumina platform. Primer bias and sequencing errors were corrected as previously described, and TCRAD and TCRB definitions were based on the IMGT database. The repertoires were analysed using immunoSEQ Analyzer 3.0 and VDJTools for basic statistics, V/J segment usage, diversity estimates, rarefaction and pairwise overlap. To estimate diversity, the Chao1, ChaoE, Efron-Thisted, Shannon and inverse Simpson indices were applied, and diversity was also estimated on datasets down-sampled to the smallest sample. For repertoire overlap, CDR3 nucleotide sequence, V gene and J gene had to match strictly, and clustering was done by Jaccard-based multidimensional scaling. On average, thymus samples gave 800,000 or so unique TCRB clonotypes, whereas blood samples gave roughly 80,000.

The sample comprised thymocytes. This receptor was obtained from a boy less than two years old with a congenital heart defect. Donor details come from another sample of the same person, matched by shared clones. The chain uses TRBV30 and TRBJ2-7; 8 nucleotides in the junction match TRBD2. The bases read TGTGCCTGGAGTGAGGGGACTAGGGCCTACGAGCAGTACTTC. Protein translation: CAWSEGTRAYEQYF.